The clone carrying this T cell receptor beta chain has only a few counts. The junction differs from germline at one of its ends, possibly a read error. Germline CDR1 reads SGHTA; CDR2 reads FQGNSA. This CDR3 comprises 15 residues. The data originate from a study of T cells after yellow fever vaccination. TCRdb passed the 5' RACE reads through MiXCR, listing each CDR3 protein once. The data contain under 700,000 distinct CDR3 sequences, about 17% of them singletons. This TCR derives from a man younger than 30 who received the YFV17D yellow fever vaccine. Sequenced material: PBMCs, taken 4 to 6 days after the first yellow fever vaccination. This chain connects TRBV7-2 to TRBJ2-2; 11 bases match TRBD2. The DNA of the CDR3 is TGTGCCAGCAGCCCGCGGACTAGCGGGCAGGGGGGGCTGTTTTTT. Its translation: CASSPRTSGQGGLFF.